There are a few counts of the clone carrying this TCR beta chain. Its antigen is unidentified. Alopecia areata patients provided lesional scalp punch biopsies and peripheral blood. The data are from a study of CD8+ T cells in alopecia areata. Across the study: Treated patients were given 5 to 10 mg oral tofacitinib twice daily.

Study-level findings and limits: In lesional scalp, particularly from alopecia totalis/universalis, clonality was higher than in normal scalp.

RNA was extracted and reverse transcribed into cDNA as the sequencing template. The protocol was immunoSEQ multiplex PCR, while the TCRdb copy is restricted to in-frame clones and leaves out a portion. The table has more than 11,000 clones, 50% to 60% seen once. This TCR was recovered from a human donor with alopecia areata. Sequenced material: skin, taken at week 0.

The CDR3 bases are TGTGCCAGCAGCAAGGGACAGGGGATGTTCTTTAGCAATCAGCCCCAGCATTTT. This translates into CASSKGQGMFFSNQPQHF. The gene calls are TRBV7-3 and TRBJ1-5, with 10 positions matching TRBD1. This CDR3 is 18 amino acids long. After removal of 5 bases from V and 0 bases from J, the junction contained 10 bases not matched to a gene. The germline CDR1 and CDR2 sequences are SGHTA and FQGTGA.